The present TCR beta chain was sequenced within a study of cytomegalovirus exposure and HLA in healthy donors. The junction had 9 bases not matched to a gene; V was cut back by 5 bases and J by 2 bases. Germline V gene sequence: CDR1 SGHTA, CDR2 FQGTGA. The CDR3 runs 15 residues. This table comes from immunoSEQ multiplex PCR, and its TCRdb copy is limited to in-frame clones, with some not included. This sample carries 90,000 or so clones, around 96% of them seen once, and the ten largest clones take roughly 0.78%. The sequenced material came from PBMCs. This TCR was recovered from a man aged 18 to 35 in good health and CMV-seronegative. The chain joins TRBV7-3 to TRBJ2-7, with 7 positions matching TRBD2. As DNA, the CDR3 is TGTGCCAGCAGCCCGACCCCGGGGGGAGCCTACGAGCAGTACTTC. Translated: CASSPTPGGAYEQYF.